This TCR beta chain appears in the sequencing data of a study of identical twins (dated by TCRdb to about 2016). About the full investigation: To test whether fetal clonotypes persist, this study deep-sequenced TCR alpha and beta repertoires from monozygotic twins, from unrelated adults of various ages, and from cord blood. Replicate twin experiments were performed at different times using different library preparation protocols to rule out contamination.

Note on this clonotype: Its antigen target is currently unknown. No per-base quality is available; no much larger clone lies one base away.

All donors were healthy Caucasians. Three pairs of female monozygotic twins, all aged roughly 18 to 30 years, made up the twin cohort. Peripheral blood mononuclear cells were the source from which RNA for the TCR libraries was isolated. The germline V gene supplies CDR1 SGHDT and CDR2 YYEEEE. Trimming leaves V shorter by 1 base and J shorter by 7 bases, with the junction holding 2 bases beyond the gene matches. The CDR3 spans 14 residues, from the cysteine through the phenylalanine. CDR3 DNA only is kept here, 42 bases in frame from base 1. Preparation of the library involved 5' RACE. Sequencer: Illumina HiSeq 2000. A universal primer binding site was added through template switching, and the final cDNA carried a unique molecular identifier so that TCR cDNA molecules could be counted accurately. First-strand cDNA for TCR alpha and beta chains was synthesized from specific primers in the conserved constant-segment region. To control for contamination, every cDNA library was double barcoded, receiving both a SMART-Mk sample barcode and Illumina barcodes. TruSeq adapter sequences along with Illumina sample barcodes were introduced in two successive PCR steps. TCR alpha and beta cDNA libraries were sequenced on the Illumina HiSeq platform with custom primers. The paper's data handling went like this. Raw reads were processed with MiGEC to extract unique molecular identifiers, and MiXCR was used to determine CDR3 positions. For each individual, recombination models were inferred using an EM algorithm with the repgenHMM and IGoR tools. Shared clonotype analysis was performed with the tcR package in R, normalizing sharing by the product of cloneset sizes. Out-of-frame nonproductive sequences were analyzed to study raw recombination free of thymic and clonal selection effects. The public reads were run again by TCRdb, first through fastp at Q25 and then through MiXCR, and only productive beta chains were kept. Rows matching on CDR3 protein sequence are summarized as one entry with the most common DNA and genes. What appears here as the V and J calls and clone size reflects TCRdb's work, not the paper's. The sample table records 500,000 to 700,000 distinct CDR3 sequences; just over 7% of these occur just once. The ten largest account for roughly 1.6% of the sample.

Broad study findings and their caveats: Out-of-frame TCR alpha sharing in monozygotic twins was systematically underestimated by recombination models, whereas sharing between unrelated individuals was in agreement with the recombination models. Compared with coincidental sharing between unrelated individuals, out-of-frame TCR alpha sequences shared between twins showed an excess of sequences with low generation probability. A weaker excess of twin sharing was found in beta out-of-frame sequences because the signal-to-noise ratio was lowered by fewer shared sequences. Zero-insertion analyses could be partly confounded by invariant T cells such as MAIT and iNKT, although diverse VJ usage argued against such confounding for most clonotypes. Because the same donors could not be followed over many years, the conclusions depended on cross-sectional statistical analysis. Fewer insertions were carried by abundant cord blood beta clonotypes, a similar but weaker trend appeared in young adult naive repertoires, and no such trend appeared in memory repertoires.

These sequences were also reported in another study, on yellow fever vaccine responses in identical twins. The second paper states: According to the authors, in identical twins the way T cells responded to vaccination appeared partly convergent and partly personalized. Focusing on identical twins, the study followed the T cell clones that responded to the vaccine, and did so with precision.

The clonotype comes from a young woman in good health. The rearranged chain carries TRBV5-6 and TRBJ2-3, with 11 bases aligning to TRBD2. Material for sequencing was PBMCs. DNA sequence: TGTGCCAGCAGCTTGATAGCGGGGGGGAATACGCAGTATTTT. Its product reads: CASSLIAGGNTQYF.